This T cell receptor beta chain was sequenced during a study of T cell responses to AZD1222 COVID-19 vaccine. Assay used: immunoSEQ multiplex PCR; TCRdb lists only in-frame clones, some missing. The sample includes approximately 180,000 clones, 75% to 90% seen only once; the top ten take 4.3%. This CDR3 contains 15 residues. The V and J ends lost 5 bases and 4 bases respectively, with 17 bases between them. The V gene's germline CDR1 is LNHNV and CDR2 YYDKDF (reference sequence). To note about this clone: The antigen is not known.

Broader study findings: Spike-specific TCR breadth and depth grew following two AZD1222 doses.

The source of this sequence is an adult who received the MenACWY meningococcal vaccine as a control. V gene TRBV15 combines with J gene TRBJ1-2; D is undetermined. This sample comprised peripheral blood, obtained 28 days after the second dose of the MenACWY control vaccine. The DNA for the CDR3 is TGTGCCACCAGCCCGAACGAGGGATTATCCTATGGCTACACCTTC. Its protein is CATSPNEGLSYGYTF.